These T cell receptor beta chains were read from a single sample in a study of cytomegalovirus exposure and HLA in healthy donors. Some clones are missing from TCRdb's copy, which holds only in-frame ones; the method was immunoSEQ multiplex PCR. Among under 100,000 clones listed, roughly 64% were seen once. Sequencing used PBMCs. Receptors originate from a woman aged 40 to 50 in good health and CMV-seropositive. CDR3s include the opening cysteine and the closing phenylalanine or tryptophan. D genes are given only for firm matches. Clone size is stated in some rows and not others, as once, few, many or a class when expanded.

TRBV9,TRBJ1-2,.,TRBD1,TGTGCCAGCAGCGTGCGGGACAGGGTCTATGGCTACACCTTC,CASSVRDRVYGYTF
TRBV4-3,TRBJ1-2,few,TRBD1,TGCGCCAGCAGCCAAGATCCACAGGGGGATAAGGATGGCTACACCTTC,CASSQDPQGDKDGYTF
TRBV27,TRBJ2-1,.,TRBD2,TGTGCCAGCAGATTAGCGGGAGGGATATACAATGAGCAGTTCTTC,CASRLAGGIYNEQFF
TRBV9,TRBJ1-2,.,TRBD1,TGTGCCAGCAGCGTAGGACAGGGGCTCTATGGCTACACCTTC,CASSVGQGLYGYTF
TRBV7-7,TRBJ2-1,.,TRBD1,TGTGCCAGCAGCCCCCGACAGGGGGCGAGCAATGAGCAGTTCTTC,CASSPRQGASNEQFF
TRBV7-2,TRBJ2-5,.,.,TGTGCCAGCAGCTCCGTCGGAGCAGGGTTAGAGACCCAGTACTTC,CASSSVGAGLETQYF
TRBV5-4,TRBJ2-7,few,.,TGTGCCAGCAGCTTGGGGCCCCTCTTGGAGGGCCCCCACGAGCAGTACTTC,CASSLGPLLEGPHEQYF
TRBV28,TRBJ2-7,once,.,TGTGCCAGCACTCCCGGCCAGGGGACCTTCGAGCAGTACTTC,CASTPGQGTFEQYF
TRBV5-1,TRBJ2-7,.,.,TGCGCCAGCAGCGCACAGGGGGGGTCCTACGAGCAGTACTTC,CASSAQGGSYEQYF
TRBV19,TRBJ2-2,.,.,TGTGCCAGCGAACAGGGGAACACCGGGGAGCTGTTTTTT,CASEQGNTGELFF
TRBV28,TRBJ2-7,once,TRBD2,TGTGCCAGCAGTAGTCTCGGGGGGGTCGGCTCCTACGAGCAGTACTTC,CASSSLGGVGSYEQYF
TRBV5-6,TRBJ2-5,.,.,TGTGCCAGCAGCTTTTCGGGGACCCAGTACTTC,CASSFSGTQYF
TRBV10-1,TRBJ2-3,.,.,TGCGCCACTCGGCCGGGAGAGAACACAGATACGCAGTATTTT,CATRPGENTDTQYF
TRBV18,TRBJ1-1,.,.,TGTGCCAGCTCACAAACCGGGACTGAAGCTTTCTTT,CASSQTGTEAFF
TRBV7-9,TRBJ1-4,.,.,TGTGCCAGCAGCTTAAAGTTCGGGACTCTGGAAGAAAAACTGTTTTTT,CASSLKFGTLEEKLFF
TRBV29-1,TRBJ2-7,few,.,TGCAGCGTTGGTGAGTCAGGCTACGAGCAGTACTTC,CSVGESGYEQYF
TRBV5-4,TRBJ2-1,few,TRBD2,TGTGCCAGCAGCTCGACGACAGTAGCGGGAGATGAGCAGTTCTTC,CASSSTTVAGDEQFF
TRBV18,TRBJ1-1,.,.,TGTGCCAGCTCAGTATCCTCTCGAGTGTTCATGAACACTGAAGCTTTCTTT,CASSVSSRVFMNTEAFF
TRBV27,TRBJ2-1,.,TRBD2,TGTGCCAGCAGTTTACTCGGATCTAGCGGGAGCTACAATGAGCAGTTCTTC,CASSLLGSSGSYNEQFF
TRBV7-2,TRBJ2-1,.,TRBD2,TGTGCCAGCAGCTTAGTCCGGGAGGGGTCTAGTCGGCAGTTCTTC,CASSLVREGSSRQFF
TRBV5-1,TRBJ2-3,.,TRBD2,TGCGCCAGCAGCTTGTCACTAGCGGTTAGCACAGATACGCAGTATTTT,CASSLSLAVSTDTQYF
TRBV29-1,TRBJ2-3,.,.,TGCAGCGTTTACCGGTCAGATACGCAGTATTTT,CSVYRSDTQYF
TRBV9,TRBJ2-7,.,.,TGTGCCAGCAGCGTAGCCCCGACAGAAGACTACGAGCAGTACTTC,CASSVAPTEDYEQYF
TRBV6-1,TRBJ2-3,.,.,TGTGCCAGCAGTGGTAGGGGACTCTCCACAGATACGCAGTATTTT,CASSGRGLSTDTQYF
TRBV19,TRBJ1-1,once,.,TGTGCCAGTACTTCGTGGGCCAACACTGAAGCTTTCTTT,CASTSWANTEAFF
TRBV7-6,TRBJ2-4,.,TRBD1,TGTGCCAGCAGCTTAGGGACAGGGAACGCCAAAAACATTCAGTACTTC,CASSLGTGNAKNIQYF
TRBV7-3,TRBJ1-1,.,.,TGTGCCAGCAGCTTACGGTTGAACACTGAAGCTTTCTTT,CASSLRLNTEAFF
TRBV5-1,TRBJ1-1,.,TRBD1,TGCGCCAGCAGCGTCCCGGGACAGGGGCCCACTGAAGCTTTCTTT,CASSVPGQGPTEAFF
TRBV27,TRBJ2-1,.,TRBD1,TGTGCCAGCAGCTCGCCGGGACAGGGCTACAATGAGCAGTTCTTC,CASSSPGQGYNEQFF
TRBV27,TRBJ1-2,few,.,TGTGCCAGCAGTTTACAGGCAGCCGCTAACTATGGCTACACCTTC,CASSLQAAANYGYTF
TRBV19,TRBJ2-1,.,TRBD2,TGTGCCAGTAGTATTCTAGCGGACTCCTACAATGAGCAGTTCTTC,CASSILADSYNEQFF
TRBV4-3,TRBJ2-5,few,TRBD2,TGCGCCAGCAGCCAAAGGTCCGGGAGGGCCGGAGAGACCCAGTACTTC,CASSQRSGRAGETQYF
TRBV6-5,TRBJ1-1,once,.,TGTGCCAGCAGTTACGCTGGCAGGGAGAACACTGAAGCTTTCTTT,CASSYAGRENTEAFF
TRBV28,TRBJ1-1,.,.,TGTGCCAGCAGTCCCAGTAGAATAGGGACTAGAAGGAGGGCTGAAGCTTTCTTT,CASSPSRIGTRRRAEAFF
TRBV2,TRBJ1-4,.,TRBD1,TGTGCCAGCATGGGGACAGGCTCACGGAATGAAAAACTGTTTTTT,CASMGTGSRNEKLFF
TRBV9,TRBJ1-5,once,.,TGTGCCAGCAGCGCTCAGGGGTTTAGGCAGCCCCAGCATTTT,CASSAQGFRQPQHF
TRBV9,TRBJ1-5,few,.,TGTGCCAGCAGCGATCAGGAGGGCAATCAGCCCCAGCATTTT,CASSDQEGNQPQHF
TRBV6-1,TRBJ1-5,once,.,TGTGCCAGCAGCGCCTCCAGGGCCCAGCATTTT,CASSASRAQHF
TRBV30,TRBJ2-4,.,.,TGTGCCCGCCCCGGGAACATTCAGTACTTC,CARPGNIQYF
TRBV9,TRBJ2-7,.,TRBD2,TGTGCCAGCAGCCGAACTAGCGAACAATCCGAGCAGTACTTC,CASSRTSEQSEQYF
TRBV6-5,TRBJ1-2,.,TRBD1,TGTGCCAGCAGACCCGACAGGGGGCTCTATGGCTACACCTTC,CASRPDRGLYGYTF
TRBV19,TRBJ2-7,.,.,TGTGCCAGTAGCAGACAGGATAGCGTTACCTACGAGCAGTACTTC,CASSRQDSVTYEQYF
TRBV6-5,TRBJ2-1,.,.,TGTGCCAGCAGTTACCCGGCAGCGGGCCGGGAGCAGTTCTTC,CASSYPAAGREQFF
TRBV28,TRBJ1-2,.,TRBD1,TGTGCCAGCAGCCCCGGGACAGGCCTCTATGGCTACACCTTC,CASSPGTGLYGYTF
TRBV5-1,TRBJ2-2,.,.,TGCGCCAGCAGCCCCCTAACAGGGAACACCGGGGAGCTGTTTTTT,CASSPLTGNTGELFF
TRBV2,TRBJ2-5,once,.,TGTGCCAGCACACAGGGCGGAGAGACCCAGTACTTC,CASTQGGETQYF
TRBV11-2,TRBJ2-1,.,TRBD2,TGTGCCAGCACCAGTATGCGCGGGAGGACCTACAATGAGCAGTTCTTC,CASTSMRGRTYNEQFF
TRBV27,TRBJ2-2,.,TRBD2,TGTGCCAGCAGCCGACTAGCGGGGAGGGGCACCGGGGAGCTGTTTTTT,CASSRLAGRGTGELFF
TRBV7-7,TRBJ2-3,.,TRBD2,TGTGCCAGCAGCCGGGGGCGGGAGGGCACAGATACGCAGTATTTT,CASSRGREGTDTQYF
TRBV2,TRBJ2-1,once,.,TGTGCCAGTGCCTCGGGGGATGAGCAGTTCTTC,CASASGDEQFF
TRBV5-6,TRBJ2-2,.,TRBD2,TGTGCCAGCAGCTTGAGGCTAGCGGGGACGAACACCGGGGAGCTGTTTTTT,CASSLRLAGTNTGELFF
TRBV7-9,TRBJ2-2,.,TRBD1,TGTGCCAGCAGCCCTCCGGGACAGGGGATCGGGGAGCTGTTTTTT,CASSPPGQGIGELFF
TRBV25-1,TRBJ2-7,.,.,TGTGCCAGCAGTGAAGACAGGAGCCACGAGCAGTACTTC,CASSEDRSHEQYF
TRBV19,TRBJ1-2,.,.,TGTGCCAGTAGTATAGAGGAGGGGTATGGCTACACCTTC,CASSIEEGYGYTF
TRBV28,TRBJ2-1,few,TRBD1,TGTGCCAGCAGTTGGGGGACAGGGAAAGCCAATGAGCAGTTCTTC,CASSWGTGKANEQFF
TRBV13,TRBJ2-1,few,.,TGTGCCAGCAGCTCCCCTAGGGAGAATGAGCAGTTCTTC,CASSSPRENEQFF
TRBV20-1,TRBJ1-5,.,.,TGCAGTGCTATAGGCAATCAGCCCCAGCATTTT,CSAIGNQPQHF
TRBV19,TRBJ1-5,few,.,TGTGCCAGTAACTCAATAGGCGTGGGAGGGGATAGCAATCAGCCCCAGCATTTT,CASNSIGVGGDSNQPQHF